The source of this T cell receptor beta chain is a study of T cells after yellow fever vaccination. TCR cDNA was made by 5'RACE template switching, adding a universal primer site and UMIs. TCRdb recomputed calls from the 5' RACE reads with MiXCR, one row per CDR3 protein. The sample holds approximately 300,000 distinct CDR3 sequences, 6.8% seen once. Notes on this clonotype: Its antigen remains unknown.

V shed 9 bases and J shed 3 bases, with 25 bases lying between them. Germline CDR1 LNHDA, CDR2 SQIVND (reference sequence). The length of the CDR3 is 17 residues. Study observations and caveats: After the booster, approximately 95% of CD4 and 88% of CD8 primary-response clones were re-detected.

Sample: PBMCs, taken about 49 days after the first yellow fever vaccination. V is TRBV19 and J is TRBJ2-3, with D possibly being TRBD2 (7 bases). The receptor was isolated from a man younger than 35 who received the YFV17D yellow fever vaccine. The CDR3 loop reads CASKGIWRGGETDTQYF. Written as DNA, the CDR3 is TGTGCCAGCAAGGGGATTTGGAGAGGGGGGGAAACAGATACGCAGTATTTT. Combining the CDR3 with reference TRBV19 and TRBJ2-3 gives the whole variable domain DGGITQSPKYLFRKEGQNVTLSCEQNLNHDAMYWYRQDPGQGLRLIYYSQIVNDFQKGDIAEGYSVSREKKESFPLTVTSAQKNPTAFYLCASKGIWRGGETDTQYFGPGTRLTVL.